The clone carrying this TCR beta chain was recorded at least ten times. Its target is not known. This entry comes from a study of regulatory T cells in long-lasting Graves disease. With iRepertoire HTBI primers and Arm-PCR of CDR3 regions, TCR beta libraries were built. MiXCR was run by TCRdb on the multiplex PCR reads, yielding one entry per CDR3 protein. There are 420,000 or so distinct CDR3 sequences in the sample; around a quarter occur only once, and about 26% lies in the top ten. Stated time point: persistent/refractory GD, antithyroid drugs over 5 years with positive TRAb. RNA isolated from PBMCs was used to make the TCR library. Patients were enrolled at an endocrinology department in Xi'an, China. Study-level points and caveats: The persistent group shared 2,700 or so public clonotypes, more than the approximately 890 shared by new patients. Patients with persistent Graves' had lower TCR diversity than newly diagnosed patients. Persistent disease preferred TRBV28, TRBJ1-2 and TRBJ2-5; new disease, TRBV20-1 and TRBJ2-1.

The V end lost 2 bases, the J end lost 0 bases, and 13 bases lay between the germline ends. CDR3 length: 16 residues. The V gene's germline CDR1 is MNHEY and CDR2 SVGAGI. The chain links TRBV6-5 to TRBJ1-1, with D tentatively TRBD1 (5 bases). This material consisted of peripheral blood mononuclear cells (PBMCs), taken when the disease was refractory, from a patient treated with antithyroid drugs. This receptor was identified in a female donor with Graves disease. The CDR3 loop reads CASSYAMPGVNTEAFF. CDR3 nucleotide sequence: TGTGCCAGCAGTTACGCAATGCCGGGGGTGAACACTGAAGCTTTCTTT.